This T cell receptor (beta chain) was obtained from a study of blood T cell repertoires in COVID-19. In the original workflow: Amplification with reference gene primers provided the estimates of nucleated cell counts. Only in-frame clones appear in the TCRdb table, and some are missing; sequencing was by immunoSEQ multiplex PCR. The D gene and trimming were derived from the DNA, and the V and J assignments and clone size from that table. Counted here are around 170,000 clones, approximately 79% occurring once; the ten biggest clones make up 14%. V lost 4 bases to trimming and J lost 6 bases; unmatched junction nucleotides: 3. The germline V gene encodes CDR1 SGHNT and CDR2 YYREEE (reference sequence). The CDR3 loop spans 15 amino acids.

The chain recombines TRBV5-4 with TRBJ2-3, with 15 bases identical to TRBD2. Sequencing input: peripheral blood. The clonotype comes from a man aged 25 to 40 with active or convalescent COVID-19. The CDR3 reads CASSTGLAGGDTQYF. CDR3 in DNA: TGTGCCAGCAGCACAGGACTAGCGGGAGGGGATACGCAGTATTTT.